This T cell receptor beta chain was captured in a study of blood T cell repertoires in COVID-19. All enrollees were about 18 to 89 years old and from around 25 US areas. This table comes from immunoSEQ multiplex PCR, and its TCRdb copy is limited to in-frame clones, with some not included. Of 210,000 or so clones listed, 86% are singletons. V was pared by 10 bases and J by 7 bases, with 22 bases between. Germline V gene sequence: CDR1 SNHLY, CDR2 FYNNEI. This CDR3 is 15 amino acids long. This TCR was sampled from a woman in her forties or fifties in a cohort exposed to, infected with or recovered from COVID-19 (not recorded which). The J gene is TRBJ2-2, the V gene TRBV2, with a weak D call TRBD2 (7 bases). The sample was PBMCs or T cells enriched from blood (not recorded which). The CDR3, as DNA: TGTGCCACCATGAAGGAATGGGGGGGCCTCGGGGAGCTGTTTTTT. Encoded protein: CATMKEWGGLGELFF.